This entry is about one TCR beta chain. This clone's antigen is unknown. Base quality data are lacking; no much larger clone is found one base away. These data belong to a study of human T cells and chemical hapten exposure (dated by TCRdb to about 2021). With regard to the full study: For sensitization, 2% DPC in acetone was applied to a 2 cm by 2 cm area of upper inner arm skin. Patients additionally received weekly therapeutic DPC doses to the scalp throughout the approximately 25-week study period. About 27 alopecia patients gave blood for TCR sequencing at one to four time points (pre-sensitization, 2, 6 and 24 weeks). Patch testing on the upper back used Finn chambers containing 0.01% DPC, with scoring done after 6 days according to International Contact Dermatitis Research Group standards. In alopecia patients, the study followed how the peripheral blood TCR repertoire changed in vivo over primary and secondary sensitization to diphenylcyclopropenone (DPC), a hapten. Blood samples were taken from patients before sensitization (week 0) and then at 2, 6 and about 24 weeks after DPC sensitization. The mostly female patient cohort included alopecia areata with under or over 50% scalp involvement, alopecia totalis and alopecia universalis. The libraries were sequenced as a pool, and the TCR yield per sample differed mostly because of small variations in library volumes within the pool. Paper-wide results and their limitations: Repeated subsampling changed both the strength of the expansion versus patch-test correlation and the threshold at which the correlation became significant. DPC sensitization did not change the number of TCRs with a frequency above 1 in 1000, and there was no evidence of changes in global repertoire structure. Alopecia, a presumed autoimmune disease, was present in all patients, so the immune response of the patients might differ from that of healthy individuals. The number of PT1 expanded TCRs positively correlated with patch test score, significant at thresholds 8, 16 and 32 but not 4. Compared with pre-sensitization or healthy control sets, expanded TCRs formed significantly more large CDR3 similarity clusters, which is consistent with antigen-driven responses.

The time point label of this sample denotes: patch test 2, 6 weeks after DPC sensitization. The treatment or condition label on this specimen signifies: therapeutic diphenylcyclopropenone sensitization with weekly scalp DPC. At every patch-test visit, the blood draw took place before the patch test was put on. Eligible patients were aged 18 to 70, diagnosed with alopecia, deemed suitable for DPC therapy, and excluded if pregnant. Total RNA was extracted from unfractionated whole blood collected in Tempus Blood RNA tubes. The germline V gene encodes CDR1 MNHEY and CDR2 SVGEGT. Including cysteine and phenylalanine, the CDR3 has 16 amino acids. Of all the DNA, just the CDR3 is kept, 48 bases in frame from base 1. Ends trimmed: V by 8 bases, J by 3 bases; bases unmatched to a gene: 13. Library construction relied on RACE. These reads were obtained on a NextSeq 500. During library preparation, unique molecular identifiers were attached to individual cDNA molecules so that TCRs could be counted quantitatively and reproducibly. From each blood RNA sample, both TCR alpha and TCR beta chains were sequenced. Regarding the original processing steps: The median number of TCRs per sample was around 100,000, ranging from roughly 23,224 to 690,600. The Decombinator software suite was used to annotate the V, J and CDR3 of the TCR reads. For the PS versus PT1 abundance plots, all samples were subsampled to the same number of TCRs (28,000). TCRs were defined as expanded if absent before sensitization and observed at least eight times at the 2-week time point. TCRdb itself trimmed the public reads at Q25 with fastp, ran MiXCR and retained productive beta chains. Every distinct CDR3 protein forms one entry, paired with its most common genes and DNA. The V and J calls and clone size come from TCRdb's table, not from the authors' own analysis. For this sample there are a few hundred thousand distinct CDR3 sequences; just under 6.5% appear just once. Around 5.6% of the sample comes from the top ten.

This TCR was sampled from a young woman with alopecia areata. Some clones in this sample may be carry-over from other donors' samples. The source material was whole blood, sampled in connection with sensitization to the hapten diphenylcyclopropenone (DPC). The V gene is TRBV6-2 or TRBV6-3 and the J gene is TRBJ1-5; 7 bases in the junction line up with TRBD1. The DNA is TGTGCCAGCTCGTGGTCAGGGGGTAGAGTCAATCAGCCCCAGCATTTT. It translates as CASSWSGGRVNQPQHF.